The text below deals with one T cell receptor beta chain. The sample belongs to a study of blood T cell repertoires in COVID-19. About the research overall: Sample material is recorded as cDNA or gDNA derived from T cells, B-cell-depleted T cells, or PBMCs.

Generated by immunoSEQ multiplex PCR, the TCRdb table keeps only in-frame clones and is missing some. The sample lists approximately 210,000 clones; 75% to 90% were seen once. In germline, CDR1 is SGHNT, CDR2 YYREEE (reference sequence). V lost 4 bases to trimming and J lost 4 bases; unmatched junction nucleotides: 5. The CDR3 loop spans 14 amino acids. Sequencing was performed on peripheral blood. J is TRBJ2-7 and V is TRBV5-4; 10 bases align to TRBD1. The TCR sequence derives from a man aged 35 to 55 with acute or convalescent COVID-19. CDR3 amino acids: CASSTGTGAYEQYF. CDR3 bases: TGTGCCAGCAGCACCGGGACAGGGGCGTACGAGCAGTACTTC.